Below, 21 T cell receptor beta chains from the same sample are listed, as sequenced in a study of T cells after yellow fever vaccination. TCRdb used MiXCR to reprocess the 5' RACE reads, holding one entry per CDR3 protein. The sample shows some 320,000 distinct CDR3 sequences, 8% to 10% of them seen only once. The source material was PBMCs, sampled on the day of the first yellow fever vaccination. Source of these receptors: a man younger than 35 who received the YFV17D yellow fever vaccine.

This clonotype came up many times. In nucleotides, the CDR3 is TGCGCCAGCAGCCAACCCCCCCACCCGGGACCTTATGATGAGCAGTTCTTC. Amino acids: CASSQPPHPGPYDEQFF. This chain links TRBV4-3 with TRBJ2-1; D possibly matches TRBD1 or TRBD2 (5 bases each). Trimming shortened V by 2 bases and J by 8 bases, and 22 bases separated the two germline ends. This CDR3 contains 17 residues. Germline CDR1 LGHNA, CDR2 YSLEER.

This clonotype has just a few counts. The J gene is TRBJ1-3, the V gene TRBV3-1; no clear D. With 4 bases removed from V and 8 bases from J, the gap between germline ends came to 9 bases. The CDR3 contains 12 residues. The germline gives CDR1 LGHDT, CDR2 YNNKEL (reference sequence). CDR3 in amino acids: CASSLEGDTIYF. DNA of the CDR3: TGTGCCAGCAGCCTTGAAGGAGACACCATATATTTT. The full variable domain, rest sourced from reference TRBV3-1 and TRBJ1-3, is DTAVSQTPKYLVTQMGNDKSIKCEQNLGHDTMYWYKQDSKKFLKIMFSYNNKELIINETVPNRFSPKSPDKAHLNLHINSLELGDSAVYFCASSLEGDTIYFGEGSWLTVV.

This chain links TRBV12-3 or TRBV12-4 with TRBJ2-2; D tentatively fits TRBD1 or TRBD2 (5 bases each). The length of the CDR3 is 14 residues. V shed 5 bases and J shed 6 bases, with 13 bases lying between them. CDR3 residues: CASSPGTSPGELFF. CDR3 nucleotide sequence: TGTGCCAGCAGTCCGGGGACCTCCCCCGGGGAGCTGTTTTTT.

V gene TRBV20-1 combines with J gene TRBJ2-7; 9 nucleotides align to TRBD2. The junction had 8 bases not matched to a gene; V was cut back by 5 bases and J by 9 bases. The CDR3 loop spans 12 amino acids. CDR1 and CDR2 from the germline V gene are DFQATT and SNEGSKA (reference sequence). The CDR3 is CSAGGGGLGQYF. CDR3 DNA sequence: TGCAGTGCTGGCGGGGGGGGGCTCGGGCAGTACTTC.

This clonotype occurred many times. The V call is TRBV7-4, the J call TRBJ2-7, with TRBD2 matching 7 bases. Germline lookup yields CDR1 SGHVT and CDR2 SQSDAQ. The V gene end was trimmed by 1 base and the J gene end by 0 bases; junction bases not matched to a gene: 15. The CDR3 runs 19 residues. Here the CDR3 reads CASSLEGVTSQSRSYEQYF. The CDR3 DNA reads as TGTGCCAGCAGCTTAGAAGGAGTGACTAGCCAGTCCCGCTCCTACGAGCAGTACTTC.

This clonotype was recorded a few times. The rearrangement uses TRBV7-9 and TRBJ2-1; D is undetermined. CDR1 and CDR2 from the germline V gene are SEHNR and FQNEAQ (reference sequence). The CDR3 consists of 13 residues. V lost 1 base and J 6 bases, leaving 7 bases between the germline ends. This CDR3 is CASSLVIRNEQFF. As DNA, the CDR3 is TGTGCCAGCAGCTTAGTGATCCGCAATGAGCAGTTCTTC.

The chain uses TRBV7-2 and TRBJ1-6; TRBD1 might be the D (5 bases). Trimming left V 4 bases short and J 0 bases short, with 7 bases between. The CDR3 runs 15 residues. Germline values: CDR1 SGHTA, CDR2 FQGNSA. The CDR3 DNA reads TGTGCCAGCAGCTCGGACATCTCCTATAATTCACCCCTCCACTTT. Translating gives CASSSDISYNSPLHF.

The CDR3 nucleotides read TGTGCCAGCAGTTACTCGCTCGGGAGGTCGGACGGCTACACCTTC. Encoded protein: CASSYSLGRSDGYTF. The V gene is TRBV6-2 or TRBV6-3, the J gene TRBJ1-2; D uncertain. From germline, CDR1 is MNHEY and CDR2 SVGEGT. Trimming cost V 0 bases and J 8 bases, with 16 bases left between them. This CDR3 region has 15 residues.

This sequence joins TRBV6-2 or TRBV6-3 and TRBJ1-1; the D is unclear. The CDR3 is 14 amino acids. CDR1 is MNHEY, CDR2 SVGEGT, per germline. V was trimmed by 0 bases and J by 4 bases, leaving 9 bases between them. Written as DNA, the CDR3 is TGTGCCAGCAGTTACTCGAGGCGGGCCACTGAAGCTTTCTTT. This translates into CASSYSRRATEAFF.

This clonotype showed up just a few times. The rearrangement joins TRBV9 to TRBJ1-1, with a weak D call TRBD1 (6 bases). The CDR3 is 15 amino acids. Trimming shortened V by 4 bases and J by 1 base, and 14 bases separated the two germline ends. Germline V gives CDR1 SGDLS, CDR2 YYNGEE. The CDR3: CASSPKGGANTEAFF. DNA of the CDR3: TGTGCCAGCAGCCCTAAGGGGGGCGCGAACACTGAAGCTTTCTTT.

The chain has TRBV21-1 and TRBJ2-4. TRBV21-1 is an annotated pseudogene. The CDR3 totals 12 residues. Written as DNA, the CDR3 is TGTGCCAGCAGCAAAGCACACCACATTCAGTACTTC. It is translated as CASSKAHHIQYF.

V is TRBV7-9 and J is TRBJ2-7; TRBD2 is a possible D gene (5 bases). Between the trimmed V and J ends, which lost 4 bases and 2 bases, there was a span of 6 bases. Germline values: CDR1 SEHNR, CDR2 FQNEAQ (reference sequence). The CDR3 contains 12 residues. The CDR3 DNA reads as TGTGCCAGCAGCTCCGGGGCCTACGAGCAGTACGTC. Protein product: CASSSGAYEQYV.

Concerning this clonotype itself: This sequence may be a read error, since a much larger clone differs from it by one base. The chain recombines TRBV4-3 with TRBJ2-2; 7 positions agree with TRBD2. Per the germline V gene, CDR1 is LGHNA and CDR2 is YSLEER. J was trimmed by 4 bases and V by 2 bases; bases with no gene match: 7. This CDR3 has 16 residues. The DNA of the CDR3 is TGCGCCAGCAGCCAACTCGGGATAGCGGGCACCGGGGAGCTGTTTTTT. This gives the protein CASSQLGIAGTGELFF.

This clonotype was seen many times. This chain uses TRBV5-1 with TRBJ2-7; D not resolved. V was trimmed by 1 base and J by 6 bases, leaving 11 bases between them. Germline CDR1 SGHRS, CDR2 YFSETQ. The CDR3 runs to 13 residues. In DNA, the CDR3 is TGCGCCAGCAGCTTGCTAAGTGCTACCGAGCAGTACGTC. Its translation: CASSLLSATEQYV.

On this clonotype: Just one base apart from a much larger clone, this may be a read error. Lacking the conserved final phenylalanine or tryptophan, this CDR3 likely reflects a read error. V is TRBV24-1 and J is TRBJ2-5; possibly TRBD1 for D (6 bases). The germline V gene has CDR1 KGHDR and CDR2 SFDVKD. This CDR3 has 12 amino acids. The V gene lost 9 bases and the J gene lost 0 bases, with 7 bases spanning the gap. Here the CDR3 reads CATGQNQETQYY. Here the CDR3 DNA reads TGTGCCACCGGACAGAACCAAGAGACCCAGTACTAC.

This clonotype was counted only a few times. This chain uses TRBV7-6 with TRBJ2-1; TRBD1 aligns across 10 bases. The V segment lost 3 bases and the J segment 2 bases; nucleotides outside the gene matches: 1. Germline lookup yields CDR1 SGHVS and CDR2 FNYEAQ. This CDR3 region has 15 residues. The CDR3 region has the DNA TGTGCCAGCAGCTTGACAGGGGGCACCTACAATGAGCAGTTCTTC. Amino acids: CASSLTGGTYNEQFF.

CDR3 DNA: TGTGCCAGCAGCCTCCGACAGGGTATGGCCAACGTCCTGACTTTC. It codes for CASSLRQGMANVLTF. The rearrangement uses TRBV7-3 and TRBJ2-6; 7 positions match TRBD1. Germline V gives CDR1 SGHTA, CDR2 FQGTGA. The CDR3 has 15 residues. V lost 5 bases, J lost 6 bases, and 7 bases stayed unmatched.

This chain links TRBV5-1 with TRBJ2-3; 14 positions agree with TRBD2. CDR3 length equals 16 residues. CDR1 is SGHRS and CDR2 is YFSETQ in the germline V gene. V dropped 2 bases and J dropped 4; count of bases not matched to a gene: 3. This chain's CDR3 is CASSLGLAGGADTQYF. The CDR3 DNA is TGCGCCAGCAGCTTAGGACTAGCGGGGGGAGCAGATACGCAGTATTTT.

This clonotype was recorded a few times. The CDR3 DNA is TGTGCCAGCAGCGTAGGGCTATCGGACAGGTCGAACTCCTACGAGCAGTACGTC. Translation gives CASSVGLSDRSNSYEQYV. The chain has TRBV9 and TRBJ2-7, with 7 nucleotides matching TRBD1. The junction had 12 bases not matched to a gene; V was cut back by 0 bases and J by 0 bases. Germline assignment: CDR1 SGDLS and CDR2 YYNGEE. CDR3 length: 18 amino acids.

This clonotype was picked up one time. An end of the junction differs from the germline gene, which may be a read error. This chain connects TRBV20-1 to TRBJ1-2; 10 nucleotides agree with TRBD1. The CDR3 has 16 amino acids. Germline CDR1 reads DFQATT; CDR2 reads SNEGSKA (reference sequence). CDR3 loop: CCARPPGQGRSWGYTF. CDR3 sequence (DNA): TGCTGTGCTAGACCCCCGGGACAGGGGAGGTCGTGGGGCTACACCTTC.

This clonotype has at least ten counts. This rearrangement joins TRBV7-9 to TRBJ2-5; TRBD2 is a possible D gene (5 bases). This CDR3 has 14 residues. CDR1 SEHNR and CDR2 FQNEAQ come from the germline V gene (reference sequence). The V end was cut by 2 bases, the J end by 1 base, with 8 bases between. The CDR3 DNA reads TGTGCCAGCAGCTTAAGGAGGTCCCAAGAGACCCAGTACTTC. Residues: CASSLRRSQETQYF. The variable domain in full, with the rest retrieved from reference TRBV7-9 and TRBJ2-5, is DTGVSQNPRHKITKRGQNVTFRCDPISEHNRLYWYRQTLGQGPEFLTYFQNEAQLEKSRLLSDRFSAERPKGSFSTLEIQRTEQGDSAMYLCASSLRRSQETQYFGPGTRLLVL.